A single sample is the source of the 14 T cell receptor beta chains below, sequenced in a study of blood T cell repertoires in COVID-19. This table comes from immunoSEQ multiplex PCR, and its TCRdb copy is limited to in-frame clones, with some not included. The table has 100,000 to 120,000 clones, approximately 82% seen once. Sequencing input: peripheral blood. The receptor set was obtained from a woman over 75 with acute or convalescent COVID-19.

The V gene is TRBV9, the J gene TRBJ2-7; 13 bases are shared with TRBD2. CDR1 is SGDLS and CDR2 is YYNGEE in the germline V gene. V lost 0 bases to trimming and J lost 7 bases; unmatched junction nucleotides: 7. The CDR3 is 16 residues long. CDR3 in amino acids: CASSVDGGLAGREQYF. As DNA, the CDR3 is TGTGCCAGCAGCGTAGATGGGGGACTAGCGGGAAGGGAGCAGTACTTC.

V usage is TRBV27 and J usage is TRBJ1-2, with a tentative D call TRBD1 (6 bases). The CDR3 contains 16 residues. Deletions cut 0 bases from V and 1 base from J, with 12 bases between. CDR1 and CDR2 (germline): MNHEY, SMNVEV (reference sequence). For the CDR3, the DNA is TGTGCCAGCAGTTTATCAGGGACAACCGTTAACTATGGCTACACCTTC. This encodes CASSLSGTTVNYGYTF.

The chain is built from TRBV2 and TRBJ2-5; a possible D gene is TRBD2 (6 bases). The CDR3 has 13 amino acids. V gave up 8 bases and J gave up 5 bases, with 15 bases separating them. Germline values: CDR1 SNHLY, CDR2 FYNNEI. The CDR3 DNA reads as TGTGCCAGCGGGACTCAATTTCGGGAGACCCAGTACTTC. This encodes CASGTQFRETQYF.

The chain combines TRBV5-4 with TRBJ2-4; a possible D gene is TRBD2 (5 bases). V was cut by 4 bases and J by 7 bases, with 15 bases left in between. CDR1 is SGHNT, CDR2 YYREEE, per germline (reference sequence). The CDR3 loop spans 14 amino acids. The CDR3 bases are TGTGCCAGCAGCGGCCGGGTTCCGGGGAACATTCAGTACTTC. This encodes CASSGRVPGNIQYF.

The V and J genes are TRBV29-1 and TRBJ1-4; no reliable D call. Germline loops: CDR1 SQVTM, CDR2 ANQGSEA. Trimming took 5 bases from V and 3 from J, leaving 10 bases between them. The length of the CDR3 is 13 residues. DNA of the CDR3: TGCAGCGTTACGGGCGGGGCTAATGAAAAACTGTTTTTT. Its translation: CSVTGGANEKLFF.

Written as DNA, the CDR3 is TGTGCCTGGACCCCAGGGGCAGGGGGCACTTTGCGCTACACCTTC. Its translation is CAWTPGAGGTLRYTF. J is TRBJ1-2 and V is TRBV30; 8 bases line up with TRBD1. This CDR3 has 15 residues. The germline CDR1 and CDR2 sequences are GTSNPN and SVGIG (reference sequence). The V and J ends lost 4 bases and 9 bases, in that order; junction bases with no gene match: 16.

The chain has TRBV6-4 and TRBJ2-1; 9 bases are shared with TRBD1. Germline CDR1 and CDR2: MRHNA and SNTAGT. The CDR3 loop spans 15 amino acids. After removal of 8 bases from V and 8 bases from J, the junction contained 13 bases not matched to a gene. CDR3 nucleotide sequence: TGTGCCAGCTACCGCCCGGGACAGGGACCATATGAGCAGTTCTTC. Translated, it gives CASYRPGQGPYEQFF.

CDR3: CASSKALPSGYTDTQYF. The CDR3 DNA sequence: TGTGCCAGCAGCAAAGCGCTGCCTAGCGGTTACACAGATACGCAGTATTTT. The V gene is TRBV21-1, the J gene TRBJ2-3; the DNA was not compared with TRBD2, the D call given in the table. TRBV21-1 is termed a pseudogene. The CDR3 has 17 residues.

This sequence joins TRBV7-3 and TRBJ2-3, with a possible D match to TRBD1 (6 bases). CDR1 is SGHTA and CDR2 is FQGTGA in the germline V gene. Trimming pared 1 base from V and 2 bases from J, leaving 7 bases between. This CDR3 is 14 amino acids long. CDR3 bases: TGTGCCAGCAGCTTAAACAGGGACACAGATACGCAGTATTTT. Translation: CASSLNRDTDTQYF.

This clone was seen a single time. The chain is built from TRBV19 and TRBJ1-3, with a possible D match to TRBD1 (6 bases). CDR1 is LNHDA, CDR2 SQIVND, per germline (reference sequence). V lost 10 bases to trimming and J lost 4 bases, with 20 bases between them. The CDR3 consists of 15 residues. In nucleotides, the CDR3 is TGTGCCACGAGGGACAACTTAATCGCGGGAAACACCATATATTTT. This gives the protein CATRDNLIAGNTIYF. The variable domain in full, with the rest retrieved from reference TRBV19 and TRBJ1-3, is DGGITQSPKYLFRKEGQNVTLSCEQNLNHDAMYWYRQDPGQGLRLIYYSQIVNDFQKGDIAEGYSVSREKKESFPLTVTSAQKNPTAFYLCATRDNLIAGNTIYFGEGSWLTVV.

The chain links TRBV12-3 or TRBV12-4 to TRBJ1-2; TRBD1 matches at 7 bases. J was trimmed by 6 bases and V by 2 bases; bases with no gene match: 3. The length of the CDR3 is 13 residues. CDR3 sequence reads: CASSLTGDHGYTF. CDR3 DNA sequence: TGTGCCAGCAGTTTAACAGGGGACCATGGCTACACCTTC.

The chain has TRBV28 and TRBJ1-4, with 9 positions matching TRBD1. V was pared by 5 bases and J by 7 bases, with 8 bases of the junction left unmatched. This CDR3 has 15 amino acids. Per germline, CDR1 MDHEN and CDR2 SYDVKM. CDR3 sequence: CASSVGGTGREKLFF. Written as DNA, the CDR3 is TGTGCCAGCAGTGTTGGCGGGACAGGGCGTGAAAAACTGTTTTTT. Using reference TRBV28 and TRBJ1-4 for the parts outside the CDR3, the full variable domain is DVKVTQSSRYLVKRTGEKVFLECVQDMDHENMFWYRQDPGLGLRLIYFSYDVKMKEKGDIPEGYSVSREKKERFSLILESASTNQTSMYLCASSVGGTGREKLFFGSGTQLSVL.

The chain couples TRBV18 to TRBJ2-7; D is possibly TRBD2 (6 bases). CDR1 KGHSH and CDR2 LQKENI come from the germline V gene. The V and J ends lost 3 bases and 2 bases respectively, with 11 bases between them. CDR3 length: 14 residues. The CDR3, as DNA: TGTGCCAGCTCACCCGGGACTGGTCCCTACGAGCAGTACTTC. Its translation: CASSPGTGPYEQYF.

This chain links TRBV6-5 with TRBJ1-2; a possible D gene is TRBD1 (6 bases). CDR1 is MNHEY, CDR2 SVGAGI, per germline. This CDR3 region has 13 residues. Trimming removed 7 bases at V and 14 bases at J, with 23 bases between. The chain's CDR3 is CASTRGQFPTGTF. The DNA for the CDR3 is TGTGCCAGCACCCGTGGACAGTTCCCGACGGGGACCTTC.